Detailed here is one T cell receptor beta chain. Using immunoSEQ multiplex PCR, the repertoire was profiled, and TCRdb retains in-frame clones only, with some absent. The sample lists roughly 1.5 million clones, 95% to 99% occurring once. This specimen comes from a study of shared clonotypes between healthy human individuals. V was cut by 1 base and J by 1 base, with 10 bases left in between. In germline, CDR1 is SEHNR, CDR2 FQNEAQ (reference sequence). CDR3 size: 15 residues. The chain couples TRBV7-9 to TRBJ1-1, with D possibly being TRBD1 (6 bases). The sample taken for sequencing was naive CD4+ T cells sorted from blood. As for subset: CD45RA+ positively selected. The sequence was obtained from a man younger than 40 in good health. CDR3 loop: CASSLGRGRNTEAFF. The DNA of the CDR3 is TGTGCCAGCAGCTTAGGCAGGGGCCGGAACACTGAAGCTTTCTTT. Using reference TRBV7-9 and TRBJ1-1 for the parts outside the CDR3, the full variable domain is DTGVSQNPRHKITKRGQNVTFRCDPISEHNRLYWYRQTLGQGPEFLTYFQNEAQLEKSRLLSDRFSAERPKGSFSTLEIQRTEQGDSAMYLCASSLGRGRNTEAFFGQGTRLTVV.